A selection of T cell receptor beta chains follows, all from one sample in a study of chemoradiotherapy in HPV16-positive cancers. Using immunoSEQ multiplex PCR, the repertoire was profiled, and TCRdb retains in-frame clones only, with some absent. The table includes approximately 3,000 clones, about 82% detected once. The starting material was blood, obtained from a patient who underwent chemoradiotherapy. These receptors were obtained from a human donor with HPV-associated anogenital cancer. CDR3s include the opening cysteine and the closing phenylalanine or tryptophan. The D gene is left open where the match is weak. Part of the rows lack a size; the others show once, few, many or a class for expanded clones.

. TRBD1 TRBJ1-5 TRBV27 CASSSGQGGNQPQHF TGTGCCAGCAGTTCAGGACAGGGGGGCAATCAGCCCCAGCATTTT
. . TRBJ1-6 TRBV10-3 CAIRDSSYNSPLHF TGTGCCATCAGGGACAGCTCCTATAATTCACCCCTCCACTTT
. TRBD2 TRBJ2-3 TRBV9 CASSLSGGATDTQYF TGTGCCAGCAGCCTTAGCGGGGGGGCCACAGATACGCAGTATTTT
once . TRBJ1-6 TRBV2 CASSGTRDEISPLHF TGTGCCAGCAGTGGGACGCGGGACGAGATTTCACCCCTCCACTTT
. TRBD1 TRBJ1-5 TRBV2 CASRDRTGSGSNQPQHF TGTGCCAGCAGGGACCGGACAGGGTCGGGCAGCAATCAGCCCCAGCATTTT
. . TRBJ2-6 TRBV6-1 CASSELRGSGANVLTF TGTGCCAGCAGTGAACTTAGGGGCTCTGGGGCCAACGTCCTGACTTTC
. TRBD1 TRBJ1-5 TRBV10-3 CATRDREVQPQHF TGTGCCACCCGGGACAGGGAGGTTCAGCCCCAGCATTTT
. . TRBJ2-5 TRBV2 CASSAGRQETQYF TGTGCCAGCAGTGCGGGACGCCAAGAGACCCAGTACTTC
. TRBD2 TRBJ2-5 TRBV9 CASSVAGGGRETQYF TGTGCCAGCAGCGTAGCAGGCGGGGGGCGGGAGACCCAGTACTTC
. . TRBJ2-2 TRBV10-3 CAIRDAEAGELFF TGTGCCATAAGGGACGCCGAAGCCGGGGAGCTGTTTTTT
once . TRBJ2-2 TRBV20-1 CSARQTGELFF TGCAGTGCTAGGCAGACGGGGGAGCTGTTTTTT